This T cell receptor beta chain was identified during a study of beta chain features in type 1 diabetes. Study conclusions and caveats: Patients' naive, central memory and Treg TCRB repertoires seemed closer to one another than those of healthy donors. Shortening that was moderate but significant affected the TCRB CDR3s of Type 1 diabetes patients in all four CD4+ subsets.

CD45RO/CCR7/CD25/CD127/CD95/CD27 staining was used to isolate CD4+ naive, central memory, regulatory and stem cell-like memory cells by sorting. Post-sort purity exceeded 95% for all sorted populations. On this clone: Its cognate antigen is unknown.

The CDR3 extends over 11 amino acids. The germline V gene encodes CDR1 GTSNPN and CDR2 SVGIG (reference sequence). V shed 8 bases and J shed 1 base, with 8 bases lying between them. All of the isolated RNA was reverse transcribed, so expressed TCRB transcripts were sequenced. Profiled with immunoSEQ multiplex PCR; TCRdb holds only in-frame clones, not every one. The sample consists of some 700,000 clones, under 15% of them appearing once. This TCR was sampled from a man aged 18 to 30 with type 1 diabetes. The chain employs TRBV30 and TRBJ1-1, with D hard to call. Sequenced sample: naive CD4+ T cells from blood. CDR3 in amino acids: CAHSENTEAFF. The CDR3 DNA sequence: TGTGCCCACAGCGAGAACACTGAAGCTTTCTTT. Full variable domain (missing parts from reference TRBV30 and TRBJ1-1): SQTIHQWPATLVQPVGSPLSLECTVEGTSNPNLYWYRQAAGRGLQLLFYSVGIGQISSEVPQNLSASRPQDRQFILSSKKLLLSDSGFYLCAHSENTEAFFGQGTRLTVV.